Below are 28 T cell receptor beta chains sequenced from a single sample in a study of post-analysis software for immune sequencing data. Study-wide results and limits: In patients, TRBV5-6, TRBV5-1 and TRBV20-1 belonged to four or five TRBV segments found more frequently than in controls.

The antigens these receptors bind are not known. Researchers reported that TCR beta cDNA libraries carried unique molecular identifiers. Using its own MiXCR run on the PCR reads, TCRdb lists one record per CDR3 protein. The data contain some 800,000 distinct CDR3 sequences, roughly 50% of them seen just once; the ten biggest clones take up approximately 5%. Sequences were obtained from blood. The receptors stem from a girl aged 5-17 years with multiple sclerosis.

This clonotype appeared many times. J is TRBJ2-1 and V is TRBV12-3 or TRBV12-4; 11 bases line up with TRBD2. V gave up 6 bases and J gave up 4 bases; unmatched junction bases: 2. The CDR3 runs to 14 residues. CDR3 bases: TGTGCCAGCAGCACTAGCGGGAGTTACAATGAGCAGTTCTTC. Translating gives CASSTSGSYNEQFF.

In its sample, this clonotype was seen once. The chain uses TRBV6-5 and TRBJ1-1, with D possibly being TRBD1 (5 bases). Per the germline V gene, CDR1 is MNHEY and CDR2 is SVGAGI. The CDR3 runs 14 residues. V lost 5 bases to trimming and J lost 3 bases, with 13 bases between them. The CDR3 DNA reads as TGTGCCAGCAGTGCGGACACCCTGGACACTGAAGCTTTCTTT. As protein: CASSADTLDTEAFF.

The chain recombines TRBV7-9 with TRBJ2-7; D is uncertain. Germline CDR1 SEHNR, CDR2 FQNEAQ (reference sequence). The CDR3 is 12 residues long. V was pared by 4 bases and J by 6 bases, with 10 bases between. Here the CDR3 reads CASSSATGEQYF. CDR3 sequence (DNA): TGTGCCAGCAGCTCTGCAACTGGCGAGCAGTACTTC.

This clonotype was seen more than once but under ten times. V and J are TRBV7-8 and TRBJ1-2; tentative D call: TRBD1 (5 bases). The germline V gene encodes CDR1 SGHVS and CDR2 FQNEAQ. The V gene lost 4 bases and the J gene lost 1 base, with 16 bases spanning the gap. The CDR3 totals 16 residues. The CDR3 region is CASSSQARQINYGYTF. The DNA for the CDR3 is TGTGCCAGCAGCTCCCAAGCGAGACAGATTAACTATGGCTACACCTTC.

This sequence joins TRBV9 and TRBJ1-2; 8 nucleotides agree with TRBD1. Germline CDR1 and CDR2: SGDLS and YYNGEE. V shed 7 bases, J shed 4 bases, and the junction held 6 bases outside the gene matches. The CDR3 is 13 amino acids. CDR3 DNA sequence: TGTGCCAGCCTTGGACAGGGAGGCTATGGCTACACCTTC. It codes for CASLGQGGYGYTF.

The chain is built from TRBV5-5 and TRBJ2-5; D is possibly TRBD2 (7 bases). Per the germline V gene, CDR1 is SGHKS and CDR2 is YYEKEE (reference sequence). This CDR3 spans 19 amino acids. Trimming removed 4 bases at V and 5 bases at J, with 30 bases between. CDR3 residues: CASSGRAAAGAITIETQYF. The CDR3 region has the DNA TGTGCCAGCAGCGGGAGGGCGGCGGCAGGGGCGATAACTATCGAGACCCAGTACTTC.

The J gene is TRBJ2-5, the V gene TRBV20-1; 13 bases are shared with TRBD2. CDR3 length: 15 residues. V gave up 6 bases and J gave up 2 bases; unmatched junction bases: 6. Germline V CDR1 and CDR2: DFQATT, SNEGSKA (reference sequence). The chain's CDR3 is CSAGTSGVSQETQYF. The CDR3 coding sequence is TGCAGTGCGGGGACTAGCGGGGTCTCGCAAGAGACCCAGTACTTC.

This chain connects TRBV29-1 to TRBJ1-1, with D unresolved. CDR1 is SQVTM and CDR2 is ANQGSEA in the germline V gene. Trimming removed 7 bases at V and 2 bases at J, with 8 bases between. The CDR3 loop spans 11 amino acids. The CDR3 coding sequence is TGCAGCGCTCGAATTAACACTGAAGCTTTCTTT. Its protein is CSARINTEAFF.

The gene calls are TRBV20-1 and TRBJ2-1; 8 positions match TRBD1. With V trimmed by 5 bases and J by 5 bases, 8 bases remained unmatched. The CDR3 has 14 residues. CDR1 and CDR2 from the germline V gene are DFQATT and SNEGSKA (reference sequence). CDR3 nucleotides: TGCAGTGCTTGTCCAGGACAGGGAGACAATGAGCAGTTCTTC. Amino acid sequence: CSACPGQGDNEQFF.

The V gene is TRBV6-6, the J gene TRBJ1-2; D unresolved. Germline CDR1 MNHNY, CDR2 SVGAGI (reference sequence). CDR3 length: 15 amino acids. V was cut by 3 bases and J by 6 bases, with 17 bases left in between. CDR3 loop: CASSYSDGPPDGYTF. The CDR3 DNA is TGTGCCAGCAGTTATTCCGACGGGCCCCCGGATGGCTACACCTTC.

The rearrangement uses TRBV24-1 and TRBJ1-2; D not certain. Trimming stripped 5 bases from V and 5 bases from J, with 8 bases between. Germline CDR1 is KGHDR and CDR2 is SFDVKD. The CDR3 covers 12 residues. CDR3 residues: CATSANSYGYTF. The CDR3 DNA reads as TGTGCCACCAGTGCAAACAGTTATGGCTACACCTTC.

This clonotype was counted between two and nine times. The V gene is TRBV29-1, the J gene TRBJ1-5; perhaps TRBD1 as D (5 bases). Germline CDR1 reads SQVTM; CDR2 reads ANQGSEA. The germline V and J ends were trimmed by 7 bases and 7 bases, with 17 bases remaining between them. There are 13 residues in the CDR3. CDR3 sequence reads: CSAAGGGDQPQHF. The CDR3 bases are TGCAGCGCTGCGGGGGGGGGTGACCAGCCCCAGCATTTT.

This chain uses TRBV4-3 with TRBJ2-5; D may be TRBD1 (6 bases). The DNA end is a closer match to TRBJ2-7, so the J assignment may be wrong. In germline, CDR1 is LGHNA, CDR2 YSLEER. The CDR3 totals 15 residues. DNA of the CDR3: TGCGCCAGCAGCCAAGGCAGGGGCCGGGTGTACGAGCAGTACTTC. Its translation is CASSQGRGRVYEQYF.

This clonotype was recorded a few times. The chain links TRBV11-2 to TRBJ2-6; D gene uncertain. Trimming took off 2 bases at V and 2 bases at J, with 13 bases between the two ends. CDR3 length: 17 residues. In germline, CDR1 is SGHAT, CDR2 FQNNGV. The CDR3 DNA sequence: TGTGCCAGCAGCTTATGGGATAGTGGGACTGGGGCCAACGTCCTGACTTTC. Translated, it gives CASSLWDSGTGANVLTF.

The V and J genes are TRBV7-2 and TRBJ1-2; D is perhaps TRBD1 (5 bases). Trimming cost V 3 bases and J 7 bases, with 18 bases left between them. This CDR3 comprises 15 residues. Germline V CDR1 and CDR2: SGHTA, FQGNSA. CDR3 coding DNA: TGTGCCAGCAGCTTTGGGGGAGGGGATGTCACTGGCTACACCTTC. Amino acid sequence: CASSFGGGDVTGYTF.

V gene TRBV7-9 combines with J gene TRBJ2-5, with TRBD1 matching 8 bases. The CDR3 runs 12 residues. Trimming removed 3 bases from V and 11 bases from J; junction bases left unmatched: 5. Germline V gene lookup returns CDR1 SEHNR and CDR2 FQNEAQ (reference sequence). CDR3 loop: CASSLDREGQYF. The CDR3 coding sequence is TGTGCCAGCAGCTTGGACAGGGAAGGGCAGTACTTC.

The chain employs TRBV6-7 and TRBJ2-7; D is possibly TRBD2 (5 bases). TRBV6-7 belongs to the ORF category, with a function that is uncertain. The CDR3 length is 16 residues. V was clipped by 0 bases and J by 9 bases, with 21 bases between them. CDR3 residues: CASSYSRRATKWVQYF. The DNA for the CDR3 is TGTGCCAGCAGTTACTCTCGGCGGGCAACCAAATGGGTGCAGTACTTC.

In regard to this clonotype: A read error may produce the germline difference seen at one junction end. J is TRBJ2-3 and V is TRBV7-7; perhaps TRBD2 as D (5 bases). Germline V gene sequence: CDR1 SSHAT, CDR2 FNYEAQ (reference sequence). This CDR3 is 15 amino acids long. CDR3 protein: CASSLGPRGTDTQYF. The CDR3 DNA reads as TGTGCTAGCAGCTTAGGTCCGAGGGGCACAGATACGCAGTATTTT. The complete variable domain, with remaining parts taken from reference TRBV7-7 and TRBJ2-3, reads GAGVSQSPRYKVTKRGQDVTLRCDPISSHATLYWYQQALGQGPEFLTYFNYEAQPDKSGLPSDRFSAERPEGSISTLTIQRTEQRDSAMYRCASSLGPRGTDTQYFGPGTRLTVL.

The CDR3 DNA is TGCAGTGCTAGGGGTCGGGACACCATCAATCAGCCCCAGCATTTT. Protein product: CSARGRDTINQPQHF. V gene TRBV20-1 combines with J gene TRBJ1-5; maybe TRBD1 (6 bases). Germline V gene lookup returns CDR1 DFQATT and CDR2 SNEGSKA (reference sequence). The CDR3 contains 15 residues. V lost 3 bases, J lost 3 bases, and 15 bases lay in between.

V is TRBV11-2 and J is TRBJ1-4, with D unresolved. The CDR3 is 15 amino acids. V was trimmed by 4 bases and J by 5 bases, leaving 14 bases between them. Germline V gene sequence: CDR1 SGHAT, CDR2 FQNNGV. Here the CDR3 DNA reads TGTGCCAGCAGCTACGGGCGTCTACCGAATGAAAAACTGTTTTTT. This encodes CASSYGRLPNEKLFF.

The DNA of the CDR3 is TGCGCCAGCAGCTTCGGCCTAGAGGTTCGAAATGAGCAGTTCTTC. It is translated as CASSFGLEVRNEQFF. This sequence joins TRBV5-1 and TRBJ2-1, with no clear D. This CDR3 contains 15 residues. Trimming pared 2 bases from V and 7 bases from J, leaving 16 bases between. Germline loops: CDR1 SGHRS, CDR2 YFSETQ.

In this sample, this clonotype turned up a few times. A much larger clone is a single base away; this may be a read error. V and J are TRBV20-1 and TRBJ2-3, with D possibly matching TRBD2 (7 bases). Germline V gene data show CDR1 as DFQATT and CDR2 as SNEGSKA (reference sequence). CDR3 length: 14 amino acids. CDR3 in amino acids: CSVRGGASTDTQYF. CDR3 DNA sequence: TGCAGTGTTAGAGGGGGGGCTAGCACAGATACGCAGTATTTT.

This clonotype was seen only a few times. The J gene is TRBJ2-1, the V gene TRBV4-3; 8 bases map to TRBD2. J was trimmed by 7 bases and V by 1 base; bases with no gene match: 9. Germline lookup yields CDR1 LGHNA and CDR2 YSLEER. The CDR3 is 16 residues long. CDR3 in amino acids: CASSQAWAGGLNEQFF. CDR3 nucleotides: TGCGCCAGCAGCCAAGCTTGGGCGGGAGGCCTAAATGAGCAGTTCTTC.

This sequence joins TRBV12-3 or TRBV12-4 and TRBJ1-2; D unresolved. This CDR3 comprises 10 residues. V was cut by 3 bases and J by 8 bases, with 4 bases left in between. Here the CDR3 DNA reads TGTGCCAGCAGTTTTGGGGGCTACACCTTC. Protein sequence: CASSFGGYTF.

This chain links TRBV29-1 with TRBJ2-7, with a possible D match to TRBD2 (6 bases). V was shortened by 5 bases and J by 2 bases, with 7 bases between the two germline ends. The CDR3 contains 11 residues. Looked up from germline, CDR1 is SQVTM and CDR2 is ANQGSEA. The CDR3 loop is CSVRGTYEQYF. In DNA form, the CDR3 reads TGCAGCGTTCGGGGGACCTACGAGCAGTACTTC.

This clonotype was seen at least ten times. The rearrangement joins TRBV20-1 to TRBJ1-5; TRBD1 agrees at 9 bases. After removal of 3 bases from V and 0 bases from J, the junction contained 6 bases not matched to a gene. CDR3 length equals 16 residues. CDR1 is DFQATT and CDR2 is SNEGSKA in the germline V gene (reference sequence). The CDR3 bases are TGCAGTGCTAGCCAAGGGACAGGGCTTAGCAATCAGCCCCAGCATTTT. Its protein product is CSASQGTGLSNQPQHF.

The CDR3 region has the DNA TGTGCCACCAGTGATTCGTCCGGACGGAGCACAGATACGCAGTATTTT. Protein: CATSDSSGRSTDTQYF. The chain links TRBV24-1 to TRBJ2-3; D is unclear. Trimming shortened V by 2 bases and J by 0 bases, and 11 bases separated the two germline ends. The CDR3 is made up of 16 amino acids. The V gene's germline CDR1 is KGHDR and CDR2 SFDVKD.

The rearrangement uses TRBV2 and TRBJ2-7; 7 bases are shared with TRBD1. V gave up 1 base and J gave up 2 bases; unmatched junction bases: 2. This CDR3 region has 14 residues. Germline V lookup: CDR1 SNHLY, CDR2 FYNNEI. The CDR3, as DNA: TGTGCCAGCAGTGAAGACAGGGGCACCTACGAGCAGTACTTC. It is translated as CASSEDRGTYEQYF. Looking up the rest from reference TRBV2 and TRBJ2-7 gives the full variable domain: EPEVTQTPSHQVTQMGQEVILRCVPISNHLYFYWYRQILGQKVEFLVSFYNNEISEKSEIFDDQFSVERPDGSNFTLKIRSTKLEDSAMYFCASSEDRGTYEQYFGPGTRLTVT.